These 14 T cell receptor beta chains were sequenced from one sample in a study of long-term antiretroviral therapy in people with HIV (dated by TCRdb to the early 2020s). The immunoSEQ hsTCRB v3.0 assay was used at survey level resolution for TRB variable region sequencing. TCRdb re-hosts the immuneACCESS table, in-frame sequences only. Its copies lack some clones; in the studies checked, an unresolved V gene accounts for under half of them, and the cause for the rest is not known. The sample table holds thousands of clones, of which about four fifths were seen once. Together, the top ten hold approximately 9.1% of the sample. Sequenced here: unsorted PBMCs, sampled 0.3 years before starting antiretroviral therapy. These TCRs come from a man aged 30 to 45 with HIV.

This chain connects TRBV5-1 to TRBJ2-1; either TRBD1 or TRBD2 may supply D (5 bases each). The CDR3 totals 15 residues. Germline loops: CDR1 SGHRS, CDR2 YFSETQ. The V gene lost 0 bases and the J gene lost 5 bases, with 12 bases spanning the gap. CDR3 sequence reads: CASSLGQGANNEQFF. The CDR3 nucleotides are TGCGCCAGCAGCTTGGGTCAGGGAGCCAACAATGAGCAGTTCTTC.

This CDR3 is CASSLTTTGQYSNQPQHF. DNA of the CDR3: TGTGCCAGCAGTTTGACTACGACAGGACAATATAGCAATCAGCCCCAGCATTTT. The V call is TRBV28, the J call TRBJ1-5; D may be TRBD1 (6 bases). The CDR3 runs to 18 residues. CDR1 and CDR2 from the germline V gene are MDHEN and SYDVKM. Trimming took 3 bases from V and 0 from J, leaving 18 bases between them.

V usage is TRBV4-2 and J usage is TRBJ2-7, with D tentatively TRBD1 (5 bases). The V end lost 1 base, the J end lost 5 bases, and 15 bases lay between the germline ends. Germline-derived CDR1 and CDR2 are LGHNA and YNFKEQ. The CDR3 totals 15 residues. The CDR3 DNA is TGTGCCAGCAGCCAAGGAGAAAGGGGTGCCCACGAGCAGTACTTC. Its protein product is CASSQGERGAHEQYF.

This clone has only a few counts. The chain is built from TRBV1 and TRBJ2-1; no DNA check was done on the table's D call, TRBD2. TRBV1 is a recognized pseudogene. The CDR3 is 14 amino acids. CDR3 residues: CTSSLASSYNEQFF. CDR3 DNA sequence: TGCACCAGCAGCCTAGCGAGCTCCTACAATGAGCAGTTCTTC.

The rearrangement links TRBV30 to TRBJ2-5, with D hard to call. The CDR3 loop spans 11 amino acids. The germline gives CDR1 GTSNPN, CDR2 SVGIG (reference sequence). Trimming took off 2 bases at V and 5 bases at J, with 6 bases between the two ends. CDR3 in DNA: TGTGCCTGGAGTTCCGGGGAGACCCAGTACTTC. This codes for CAWSSGETQYF.

The J gene is TRBJ1-2, the V gene TRBV2, with 7 bases matching TRBD1. Per germline, CDR1 SNHLY and CDR2 FYNNEI. This CDR3 has 15 amino acids. The J segment lost 8 bases and the V segment lost 2 bases, leaving 11 bases of the junction unmatched. The CDR3 coding sequence is TGTGCCAGCAGTGAAACACAGGGGTCACTTGGGGGCTACACCTTC. Translating it yields CASSETQGSLGGYTF.

The chain is built from TRBV28 and TRBJ2-7; 7 nucleotides align to TRBD1. Germline values: CDR1 MDHEN, CDR2 SYDVKM. The CDR3 extends over 14 amino acids. Trimming took 5 bases from V and 6 from J; bases not matched to a gene: 10. Here the CDR3 DNA reads TGTGCCAGCAGTGTAGACAGGGATGGGTCCGAGCAGTACTTC. Amino acid sequence: CASSVDRDGSEQYF.

The chain employs TRBV4-2 and TRBJ2-1, with a possible D match to TRBD2 (7 bases). The CDR3 runs 16 residues. Trimming removed 1 base at V and 7 bases at J, with 17 bases between. Germline loops: CDR1 LGHNA, CDR2 YNFKEQ. The CDR3 DNA reads as TGTGCCAGCAGCCAAGGGGTGGGGGGGCCGACAAATGAGCAGTTCTTC. It specifies CASSQGVGGPTNEQFF.

This CDR3 is CASSGDTQETQYF. CDR3 DNA sequence: TGTGCCAGCTCCGGGGACACCCAAGAGACCCAGTACTTC. J is TRBJ2-5 and V is TRBV18; TRBD1 might be the D (6 bases). Trimming left V 6 bases short and J 1 base short, with 9 bases between. The CDR3 runs 13 residues. Per germline, CDR1 KGHSH and CDR2 LQKENI.

This clone was observed once. The genes are TRBV7-2 and TRBJ1-2; D unclear. The germline V and J ends were trimmed by 1 base and 1 base, with 1 base remaining between them. Germline-derived CDR1 and CDR2 are SGHTA and FQGNSA. The CDR3 covers 12 residues. The CDR3 sequence: CASSLVNYGYTF. The CDR3 DNA follows: TGTGCCAGCAGCTTAGTTAACTATGGCTACACCTTC.

V is TRBV2 and J is TRBJ1-5, with D tentatively TRBD1 (6 bases). Germline loops: CDR1 SNHLY, CDR2 FYNNEI. V lost 5 bases and J 0 bases, leaving 8 bases between the germline ends. This CDR3 spans 14 amino acids. The CDR3 DNA follows: TGTGCCAGCAGTCAGGGGAGTAGCAATCAGCCCCAGCATTTT. Translating gives CASSQGSSNQPQHF.

This rearrangement joins TRBV5-6 to TRBJ1-5; unclear D gene. The CDR3 runs 16 residues. V was pared by 0 bases and J by 0 bases, with 10 bases between. The germline gives CDR1 SGHDT, CDR2 YYEEEE. This chain's CDR3 is CASSLGQHYSNQPQHF. The CDR3 coding sequence is TGTGCCAGCAGCTTGGGCCAGCATTATAGCAATCAGCCCCAGCATTTT. Looking up the rest from reference TRBV5-6 and TRBJ1-5 gives the full variable domain: DAGVTQSPTHLIKTRGQQVTLRCSPKSGHDTVSWYQQALGQGPQFIFQYYEEEERQRGNFPDRFSGHQFPNYSSELNVNALLLGDSALYLCASSLGQHYSNQPQHFGDGTRLSIL.

CDR3 amino acids: CASSDWTSGEQETQYF. The CDR3 coding sequence is TGTGCCAGCAGTGATTGGACTAGCGGGGAGCAAGAGACCCAGTACTTC. This rearrangement joins TRBV2 to TRBJ2-5; 12 nucleotides agree with TRBD2. J lost 2 bases, V lost 3 bases, and 4 bases had no gene match. This CDR3 contains 16 residues. CDR1 SNHLY and CDR2 FYNNEI come from the germline V gene. Full variable domain (outside the CDR3, taken from reference TRBV2 and TRBJ2-5): EPEVTQTPSHQVTQMGQEVILRCVPISNHLYFYWYRQILGQKVEFLVSFYNNEISEKSEIFDDQFSVERPDGSNFTLKIRSTKLEDSAMYFCASSDWTSGEQETQYFGPGTRLLVL.

The chain carries TRBV7-6 and TRBJ2-7; 11 nucleotides match TRBD2. Germline CDR1 reads SGHVS; CDR2 reads FNYEAQ. The V segment lost 6 bases and the J segment 1 base; nucleotides outside the gene matches: 5. This CDR3 comprises 15 residues. The CDR3 loop reads CASRAGTSGSYEQYF. CDR3 sequence (DNA): TGTGCCAGCAGAGCCGGGACTAGCGGTTCCTACGAGCAGTACTTC.